The clone carrying this TCR beta chain was observed many times. Its antigen is not identified. This CDR3 has 15 residues. The V end was cut by 1 base, the J end by 4 bases, with 11 bases between. Germline-derived CDR1 and CDR2 are SNHLY and FYNNEI. This record belongs to a study of regulatory T cells in long-lasting Graves disease. Findings and caveats of the study: Newly diagnosed disease favored TRBV20-1 and TRBJ2-1 over persistent disease.

Time point in this sample: newly diagnosed GD, antithyroid drugs for less than 3 months. RNA isolated from PBMCs was used to make the TCR library. Combining iRepertoire HTBI primers with Arm-PCR of CDR3 regions, the authors built TCR beta libraries. Source study methods: Samples jointly harbored fewer than 65 TRBV and some 13 TRBJ segments. TCRdb analysed the multiplex PCR reads with MiXCR anew, one entry per CDR3 protein. The V and J calls shown here were made by TCRdb, not taken from the authors' results. The data show approximately 560,000 distinct CDR3 sequences, with about 16% seen just once and about 11% held by the top ten. The sample was also linked to a second study, of T cells in Graves' hyperthyroidism and ophthalmopathy.

The chain carries TRBV2 and TRBJ2-1; possibly TRBD1 for D (6 bases). The starting material was peripheral blood mononuclear cells (PBMCs), obtained at new diagnosis, from a patient treated with antithyroid drugs. The receptor comes from a man in his late teens or twenties with Graves disease. The CDR3 is CASSEGQGLYNEQFF. DNA for the CDR3: TGTGCCAGCAGTGAAGGGCAGGGGCTATACAATGAGCAGTTCTTC.